The present TCR beta chain was sequenced within a study of OX40 agonist ivuxolimab in advanced cancers. Profiling relied on immunoSEQ multiplex PCR, and the TCRdb table lists in-frame clones only, not all of them. The sample shows approximately 70,000 clones, roughly 85% of them seen only once. The CDR3 is 15 amino acids. Per germline, CDR1 MNHNS and CDR2 SASEGT. V shed 5 bases and J 9 bases; nucleotides not matched to a gene: 12. Comment on this clone: Its antigen is unidentified.

General study points: Partial responders at 0.1-3.0 mg/kg had among the lowest clonal expansion.

The sequence was obtained from an adult with an advanced solid tumor such as melanoma, head and neck, liver or kidney cancer. The chain joins TRBV6-1 to TRBJ2-1, with 8 bases aligning to TRBD2. The sample was CD4+ or CD8+ T cells sorted from blood, taken in a trial of the OX40 agonist ivuxolimab. DNA for the CDR3: TGTGCCAGCAGTCTATTTAGCGGGAACGGCGGTGAGCAGTTCTTC. It translates to CASSLFSGNGGEQFF.